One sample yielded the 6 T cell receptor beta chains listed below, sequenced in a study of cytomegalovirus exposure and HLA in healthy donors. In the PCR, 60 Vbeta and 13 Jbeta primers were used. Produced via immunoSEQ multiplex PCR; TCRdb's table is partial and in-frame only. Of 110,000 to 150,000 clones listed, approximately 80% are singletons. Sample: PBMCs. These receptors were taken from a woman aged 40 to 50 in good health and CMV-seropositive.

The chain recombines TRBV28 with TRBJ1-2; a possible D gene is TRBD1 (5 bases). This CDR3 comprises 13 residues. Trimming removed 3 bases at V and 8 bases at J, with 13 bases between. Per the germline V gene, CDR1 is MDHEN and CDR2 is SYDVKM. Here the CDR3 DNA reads TGTGCCAGCAGTTTGACTGGACAAGACGGCTACACCTTC. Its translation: CASSLTGQDGYTF.

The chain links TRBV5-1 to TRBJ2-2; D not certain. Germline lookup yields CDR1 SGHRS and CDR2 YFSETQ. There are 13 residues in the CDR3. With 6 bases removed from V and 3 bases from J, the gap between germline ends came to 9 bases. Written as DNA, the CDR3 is TGCGCCAGCACCCGCCCAGACACCGGGGAGCTGTTTTTT. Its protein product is CASTRPDTGELFF.

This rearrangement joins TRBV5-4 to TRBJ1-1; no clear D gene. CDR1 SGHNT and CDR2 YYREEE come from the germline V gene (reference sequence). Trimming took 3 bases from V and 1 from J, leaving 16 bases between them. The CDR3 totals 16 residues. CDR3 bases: TGTGCCAGCAGCTCGGGCGGGTTCAATGAGAACACTGAAGCTTTCTTT. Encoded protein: CASSSGGFNENTEAFF.

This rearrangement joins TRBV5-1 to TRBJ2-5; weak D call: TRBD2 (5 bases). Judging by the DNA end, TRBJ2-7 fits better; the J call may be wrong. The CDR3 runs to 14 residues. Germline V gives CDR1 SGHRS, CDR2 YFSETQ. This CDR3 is CASSFTGFTYEQYF. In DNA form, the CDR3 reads TGCGCCAGCAGCTTCACGGGGTTCACCTACGAGCAGTACTTC.

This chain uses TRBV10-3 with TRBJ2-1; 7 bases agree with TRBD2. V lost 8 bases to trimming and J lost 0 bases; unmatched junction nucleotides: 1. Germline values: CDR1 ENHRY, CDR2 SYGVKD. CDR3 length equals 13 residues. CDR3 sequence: CAIRDYSYNEQFF. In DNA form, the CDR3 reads TGTGCCATCCGGGACTACTCCTACAATGAGCAGTTCTTC.

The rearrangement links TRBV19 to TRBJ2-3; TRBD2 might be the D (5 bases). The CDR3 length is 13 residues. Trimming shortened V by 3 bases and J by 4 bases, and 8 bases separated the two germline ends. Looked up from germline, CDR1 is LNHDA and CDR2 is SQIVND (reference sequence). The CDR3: CASSMGAADTQYF. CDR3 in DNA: TGTGCCAGTAGTATGGGAGCGGCAGATACGCAGTATTTT.